The 4 T cell receptor beta chains presented below share a single source sample, sequenced in a study of CD8+CD57+ T cells in acquired aplastic anemia. Genomic DNA, serving as template, underwent TCR beta VDJ and CDR3 profiling. TCRdb passed the reads through MiXCR, listing each CDR3 protein once. The sample includes under 75,000 distinct CDR3 sequences, almost 55% of them seen just once. The sample taken for sequencing was sorted CD4+, CD8+, or CD8+CD57+ T cells (not recorded which) from PBMCs. The receptor source for this set is a human donor in good health, serving as a control.

The genes are TRBV19 and TRBJ1-5; 7 bases are shared with TRBD1. The CDR3 runs to 13 residues. CDR1 is LNHDA and CDR2 is SQIVND in the germline V gene (reference sequence). J lost 4 bases, V lost 8 bases, and 5 bases had no gene match. The CDR3 DNA follows: TGTGCCAGTGAGGGACAGATGAATCAGCCCCAGCATTTT. This codes for CASEGQMNQPQHF.

The V call is TRBV2, the J call TRBJ1-2, with 9 bases that match TRBD1. CDR1 and CDR2 (germline): SNHLY, FYNNEI. Losses at the gene ends were 8 bases for V and 2 bases for J; bases not matched to a gene: 9. The CDR3 length is 15 residues. The CDR3: CASRPGQGRNYGYTF. The CDR3 bases are TGTGCCAGCCGGCCTGGACAGGGGAGGAACTATGGCTACACCTTC.

This clonotype appeared many times. The chain joins TRBV27 to TRBJ1-2; D ambiguous. Germline CDR1 reads MNHEY; CDR2 reads SMNVEV (reference sequence). The CDR3 extends over 13 amino acids. V lost 8 bases, J lost 7 bases, and 17 bases lay in between. In nucleotides, the CDR3 is TGTGCCAGCGGGTCGTTGAGGTCCCGTGGCTACACCTTC. It is translated as CASGSLRSRGYTF.

The J gene is TRBJ1-3, the V gene TRBV7-9; no clear D gene. V lost 5 bases to trimming and J lost 0 bases, with 11 bases between them. Germline assignment: CDR1 SEHNR and CDR2 FQNEAQ (reference sequence). The CDR3 is made up of 15 amino acids. This chain's CDR3 is CASSKKTSSGNTIYF. In nucleotides, the CDR3 is TGTGCCAGCAGCAAGAAGACGAGCTCTGGAAACACCATATATTTT.